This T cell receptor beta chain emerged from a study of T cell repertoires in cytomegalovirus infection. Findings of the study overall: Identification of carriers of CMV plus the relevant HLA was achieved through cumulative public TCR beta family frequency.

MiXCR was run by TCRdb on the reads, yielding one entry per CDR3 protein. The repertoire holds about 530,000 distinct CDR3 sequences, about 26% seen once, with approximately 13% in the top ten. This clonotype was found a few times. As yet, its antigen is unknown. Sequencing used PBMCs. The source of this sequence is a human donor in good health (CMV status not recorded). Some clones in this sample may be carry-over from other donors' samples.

This chain's CDR3 is CASTRLGNQPQHF. The CDR3 bases are TGTGCCAGCACCCGCCTGGGGAATCAGCCCCAGCATTTT. The rearrangement joins TRBV28 to TRBJ1-5; unclear D gene. The V and J ends lost 7 bases and 4 bases respectively, with 11 bases between them. The CDR3 is made up of 13 amino acids. The V gene's germline CDR1 is MDHEN and CDR2 SYDVKM.